The clone carrying this T cell receptor (beta chain) came up many times. The CDR3 totals 14 residues. Trimming cost V 4 bases and J 4 bases, with 14 bases left between them. Looked up from germline, CDR1 is MDHEN and CDR2 is SYDVKM. This entry belongs to a study of identical twins. TCRdb itself ran the 5' RACE reads through MiXCR, one entry per CDR3 protein. This repertoire shows 250,000 to 350,000 distinct CDR3 sequences, roughly 10% found once; its top ten account for approximately 7%. This same sample was also taken into another study, of yellow fever vaccine responses in identical twins.

This TCR came from a woman younger than 35 in good health. The chain combines TRBV28 with TRBJ2-7, with D possibly being TRBD1 (6 bases). Material for sequencing was CD8+ T cells sorted from blood. CDR3 sequence: CASSSLVQGYEQYF. The CDR3, as DNA: TGTGCCAGCAGTTCCCTGGTGCAGGGGTACGAGCAGTACTTC.